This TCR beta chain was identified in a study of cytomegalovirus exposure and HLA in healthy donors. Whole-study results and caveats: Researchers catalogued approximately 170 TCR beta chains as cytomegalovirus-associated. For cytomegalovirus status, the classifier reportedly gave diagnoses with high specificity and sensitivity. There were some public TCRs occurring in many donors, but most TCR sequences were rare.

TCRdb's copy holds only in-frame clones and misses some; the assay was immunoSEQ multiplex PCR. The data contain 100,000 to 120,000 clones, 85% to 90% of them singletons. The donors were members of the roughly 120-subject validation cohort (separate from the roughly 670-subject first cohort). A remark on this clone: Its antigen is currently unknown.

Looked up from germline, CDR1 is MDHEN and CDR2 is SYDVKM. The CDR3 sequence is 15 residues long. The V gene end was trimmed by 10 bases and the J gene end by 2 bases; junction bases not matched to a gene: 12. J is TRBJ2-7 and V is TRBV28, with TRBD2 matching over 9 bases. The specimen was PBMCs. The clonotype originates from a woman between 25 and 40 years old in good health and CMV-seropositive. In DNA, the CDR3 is TGTGCCACCTCAAAATTAGCGGGGGACACCTACGAGCAGTACTTC. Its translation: CATSKLAGDTYEQYF. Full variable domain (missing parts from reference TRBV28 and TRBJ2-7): DVKVTQSSRYLVKRTGEKVFLECVQDMDHENMFWYRQDPGLGLRLIYFSYDVKMKEKGDIPEGYSVSREKKERFSLILESASTNQTSMYLCATSKLAGDTYEQYFGPGTRLTVT.